Below are 14 T cell receptor beta chains sequenced from a single sample in a study of CD8+ T cells in alopecia areata. cDNA prepared by RNA extraction and subsequent reverse transcription served as the template for sequencing. Libraries were prepared by immunoSEQ multiplex PCR; TCRdb keeps only in-frame clonotypes and omits some of them. The sample has hundreds of thousands of clones, about two thirds seen once. Material: CD4+ T cells sorted from blood, obtained at week 0. The receptors originated from a human donor with alopecia areata.

The rearrangement uses TRBV29-1 and TRBJ2-5, with TRBD1 identical over 9 bases. The junction had 7 bases not matched to a gene; V was cut back by 6 bases and J by 5 bases. In germline, CDR1 is SQVTM, CDR2 ANQGSEA. This CDR3 is 13 amino acids long. CDR3 DNA sequence: TGCAGCGTGACGGGACAGGGCCAGGAGACCCAGTACTTC. Its translation is CSVTGQGQETQYF.

The V gene is TRBV29-1, the J gene TRBJ1-2, with 7 bases that match TRBD1. Trimming removed 1 base from V and 4 bases from J; junction bases left unmatched: 3. Germline-derived CDR1 and CDR2 are SQVTM and ANQGSEA. CDR3 length: 13 amino acids. The CDR3 coding sequence is TGCAGCGTTGAAGGACAGGGAGTCTATGGCTACACCTTC. Its protein product is CSVEGQGVYGYTF.

This chain uses TRBV9 with TRBJ2-7; D might be TRBD1 or TRBD2, each matching 5 bases. The germline V gene encodes CDR1 SGDLS and CDR2 YYNGEE. The CDR3 is made up of 18 amino acids. The germline V and J ends were trimmed by 0 bases and 5 bases, with 24 bases remaining between them. CDR3 DNA sequence: TGTGCCAGCAGCGTAGAATCCGTTAGGTGGGACGCTGAGAACGAGCAGTACTTC. Its protein is CASSVESVRWDAENEQYF.

This chain uses TRBV7-8 with TRBJ2-1; no clear D. CDR1 SGHVS and CDR2 FQNEAQ come from the germline V gene. CDR3 length equals 13 residues. V dropped 1 base and J dropped 2 bases, with 3 bases sitting between them. CDR3 region: CASSLGPYNEQFF. CDR3 DNA sequence: TGTGCCAGCAGCTTAGGCCCCTACAATGAGCAGTTCTTC.

The chain couples TRBV29-1 to TRBJ1-1, with unresolved D. The CDR3 totals 12 residues. The V end lost 4 bases, the J end lost 1 base, and 7 bases lay between the germline ends. The germline V gene has CDR1 SQVTM and CDR2 ANQGSEA. The CDR3 sequence: CSVVAENTEAFF. CDR3 DNA: TGCAGCGTTGTAGCAGAGAACACTGAAGCTTTCTTT.

This clone was detected once. This could be a read error, since a much larger clone is one nucleotide away. The chain employs TRBV5-4 and TRBJ1-1; TRBD1 is a possible D gene (5 bases). The CDR3 consists of 12 residues. CDR1 and CDR2 from the germline V gene are SGHNT and YYREEE (reference sequence). The V end lost 3 bases, the J end lost 3 bases, and 6 bases lay between the germline ends. CDR3 DNA: TGTGCCAGCAGCTGGGGGGACACTGAAGCTTTCTTT. Translated: CASSWGDTEAFF.

The chain joins TRBV2 to TRBJ1-5, with a tentative D call TRBD1 (5 bases). Germline lookup yields CDR1 SNHLY and CDR2 FYNNEI. The CDR3 is 13 amino acids. The germline V and J ends were trimmed by 7 bases and 4 bases, with 11 bases remaining between them. The CDR3: CASNRDGNQPQHF. CDR3 nucleotide sequence: TGTGCCAGCAATCGGGACGGAAATCAGCCCCAGCATTTT. The full variable domain, rest sourced from reference TRBV2 and TRBJ1-5, is EPEVTQTPSHQVTQMGQEVILRCVPISNHLYFYWYRQILGQKVEFLVSFYNNEISEKSEIFDDQFSVERPDGSNFTLKIRSTKLEDSAMYFCASNRDGNQPQHFGDGTRLSIL.

The CDR3 loop reads CATSRPPSGGPETQYF. CDR3 DNA: TGTGCCACCAGCAGGCCCCCTTCGGGGGGACCGGAGACCCAGTACTTC. The chain couples TRBV15 to TRBJ2-5; 7 nucleotides agree with TRBD2. CDR3 size: 16 residues. J was trimmed by 5 bases and V by 3 bases; bases with no gene match: 12. Germline V gene data show CDR1 as LNHNV and CDR2 as YYDKDF (reference sequence).

This clone was found a few times. V and J are TRBV9 and TRBJ1-6, with a weak D call TRBD1 (5 bases). The germline CDR1 and CDR2 sequences are SGDLS and YYNGEE. V was trimmed by 4 bases and J by 13 bases, leaving 18 bases between them. The CDR3 sequence is 14 residues long. The CDR3 here is CASSQGRLSSPLHF. The CDR3 DNA is TGTGCCAGCAGCCAGGGACGTCTGTCATCGCCCCTCCACTTT.

This chain connects TRBV5-1 to TRBJ1-2; 9 positions agree with TRBD1. CDR3 length: 14 residues. The J segment lost 7 bases and the V segment lost 4 bases, leaving 8 bases of the junction unmatched. Germline CDR1 and CDR2: SGHRS and YFSETQ. The CDR3 coding sequence is TGCGCCAGCAGCGCAACCGGGACAGGGTTTGGCTACACCTTC. Amino acids: CASSATGTGFGYTF.

The CDR3 is CASGGQGSKPGELFF. The DNA of the CDR3 is TGTGCCAGCGGAGGACAGGGGAGCAAGCCCGGGGAGCTGTTTTTT. This chain uses TRBV25-1 with TRBJ2-2; 9 nucleotides line up with TRBD1. Germline V CDR1 and CDR2: MGHDK, SYGVNS. V was pared by 8 bases and J by 6 bases, with 10 bases of the junction left unmatched. The CDR3 totals 15 residues.

The genes are TRBV18 and TRBJ2-7; TRBD1 matches at 10 bases. Germline assignment: CDR1 KGHSH and CDR2 LQKENI. The junction had 10 bases not matched to a gene; V was cut back by 4 bases and J by 7 bases. This CDR3 has 15 residues. The CDR3 bases are TGTGCCAGCTCACGCTCCGGGACAGGGGTACAGGAGCAGTACTTC. It codes for CASSRSGTGVQEQYF.

V usage is TRBV4-1 and J usage is TRBJ1-2; D is undetermined. CDR1 and CDR2 from the germline V gene are MGHRA and YSYEKL. Deletions cut 1 base from V and 5 bases from J, with 5 bases between. This CDR3 contains 12 residues. CDR3 region: CASSQVRYGYTF. The CDR3 DNA follows: TGCGCCAGCAGCCAAGTACGATATGGCTACACCTTC.

The chain joins TRBV30 to TRBJ2-1, with D perhaps matching TRBD1 (5 bases). There are 15 residues in the CDR3. With 4 bases removed from V and 3 bases from J, the gap between germline ends came to 16 bases. The germline gives CDR1 GTSNPN, CDR2 SVGIG (reference sequence). Here the CDR3 DNA reads TGTGCCTGGAATGGGGCCAGTTCATACTACAATGAGCAGTTCTTC. It codes for CAWNGASSYYNEQFF.